The present T cell receptor beta chain was sequenced within a study of naive CD8 T cells in extremely preterm neonates. Cord blood came from elective full-term cesareans at 37-41 weeks without labor or membrane rupture. The CDR3 contains 14 residues. V lost 0 bases and J lost 2, with 6 bases in between. Germline assignment: CDR1 SGDLS and CDR2 YYNGEE. The protocol was immunoSEQ multiplex PCR, while the TCRdb copy is restricted to in-frame clones and leaves out a portion. The table records under 7,000 clones, approximately 98% of them present only once. Material for sequencing was naive CD8+ T cells from cord blood. The clonotype was recovered from a newborn in good health. The chain links TRBV9 to TRBJ1-5, with TRBD1 as a possible D gene (5 bases). CDR3 residues: CASSVGGGNQPQHF. The DNA of the CDR3 is TGTGCCAGCAGCGTAGGGGGGGGCAATCAGCCCCAGCATTTT.